This T cell receptor beta chain was sequenced during a study of T cell responses to AZD1222 COVID-19 vaccine. Here immunoSEQ multiplex PCR was the method, and the copy in TCRdb shows in-frame clones only, minus some. The sample records about 80,000 clones, about nine tenths being singletons. Findings and caveats of the study: Receipt of two AZD1222 doses was followed by a rise in Spike-specific TCR breadth and depth. Repertoire sampling occurred only after the peak T cell response. Clonal diversity was possibly underestimated, and the donors were mostly white British, with more females. Just a handful of people given AZD1222 tested seropositive at baseline.

Germline lookup yields CDR1 LNHDA and CDR2 SQIVND (reference sequence). The CDR3 has 14 amino acids. With V trimmed by 7 bases and J by 0 bases, 5 bases remained unmatched. In regard to this clone: The antigen is undetermined.

The chain is built from TRBV19 and TRBJ2-5, with 7 bases identical to TRBD2. The sequenced sample was peripheral blood, obtained on day 0 of AZD1222 vaccination. The receptor comes from an adult in good health. The CDR3: CASKAGTYQETQYF. CDR3 nucleotide sequence: TGTGCCAGTAAAGCGGGAACCTACCAAGAGACCCAGTACTTC. Together with reference TRBV19 and TRBJ2-5, the CDR3 gives the full variable domain: DGGITQSPKYLFRKEGQNVTLSCEQNLNHDAMYWYRQDPGQGLRLIYYSQIVNDFQKGDIAEGYSVSREKKESFPLTVTSAQKNPTAFYLCASKAGTYQETQYFGPGTRLLVL.